This is a list of T cell receptor beta chains from one sample in a study of T-cell reconstitution after alpha-beta-depleted transplantation in children. TCRdb re-called the PCR reads with MiXCR, one entry per CDR3 protein. Found here are about 580,000 distinct CDR3 sequences, under 25% of them singletons; the top ten hold 12% to 15%. The starting material was PBMCs, mostly from graft donor cells, obtained 360 days after TCRalphabeta/CD19-depleted stem cell transplant. These receptors all come from a boy in the first two years of life who had a stem cell transplant for acute myeloid leukemia, so the T cells may come from the graft donor. Both conserved end residues are part of each CDR3. Fields, in order: V gene, CDR3 protein.

V: TRBV5-1
CDR3: CASSLTTGGNSPLHF

V: TRBV7-8
CDR3: CASSLVRGLSYNEQFF

V: TRBV20-1
CDR3: CSASEQRQHF

V: TRBV4-3
CDR3: CASSQDKAGDTEAFF

V: TRBV5-1
CDR3: CASSPLSHQGSYEQYF

V: TRBV12-3/TRBV12-4
CDR3: CASSLGTAGVDEKLFF

V: TRBV2
CDR3: CASSETTVSNQPQHF

V: TRBV7-9
CDR3: CASSSRDSRNTEAFF

V: TRBV7-2
CDR3: CASSRRQGPLNTEAFF

V: TRBV6-5
CDR3: CASSYDPRQGYYGYTF

V: TRBV28
CDR3: CASSLLGPSNQPQHF